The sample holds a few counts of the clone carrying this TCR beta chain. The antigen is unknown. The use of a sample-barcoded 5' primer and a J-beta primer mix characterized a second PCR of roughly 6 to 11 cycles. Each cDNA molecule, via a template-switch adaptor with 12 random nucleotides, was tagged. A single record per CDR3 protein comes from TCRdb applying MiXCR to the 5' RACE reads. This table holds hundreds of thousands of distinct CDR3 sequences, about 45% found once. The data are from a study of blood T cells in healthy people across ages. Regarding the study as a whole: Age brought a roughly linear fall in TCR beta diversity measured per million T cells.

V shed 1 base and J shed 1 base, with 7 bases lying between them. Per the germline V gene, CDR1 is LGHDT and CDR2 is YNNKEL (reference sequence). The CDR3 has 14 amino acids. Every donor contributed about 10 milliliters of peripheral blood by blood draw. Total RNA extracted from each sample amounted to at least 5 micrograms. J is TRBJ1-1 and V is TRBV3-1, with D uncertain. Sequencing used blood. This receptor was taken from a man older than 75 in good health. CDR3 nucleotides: TGTGCCAGCAGCCAAGCCGGGCAGAACACTGAAGCTTTCTTT. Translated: CASSQAGQNTEAFF.